Here is one TCR beta chain with its context. Its specificity is unknown. 5'RACE template switching with UMIs generated TCR beta cDNA. No DNA is given; TCRdb re-called the 5' RACE reads and lists each CDR3 protein once. The table for this sample gives 500,000 to 600,000 distinct CDR3 sequences. Germline V CDR1 and CDR2: DFQATT, SNEGSKA (reference sequence). The CDR3 has 14 residues. These data come from a study of T cells expressing NK-cell markers. Study-level background: HCMV serostatus: most of the eight sequenced donors positive, one negative. The study's findings and limits: Dominant NKG2C+ clonotypes accounted for roughly 1.0-7.0% of CD8+ T cells in six donors. The study found these clonotypes also leading the CD3+CD56-NKG2C+ fraction in a few donors.

The receptor was derived from a man aged 18-30 years in good health. The gene calls are TRBV20-1 and TRBJ2-3; TCRdb proposes TRBD2, but this gene call is untestable without DNA. The specimen was blood T cells: a sorted CD56 or NKG2C T cell subset, CD4+ or CD8+ T cells, or bulk PBMC T cells (not recorded which). Here the CDR3 reads CSAAGLAVTDTQYF.